This T cell receptor (beta chain) was identified during a study of T cells after yellow fever vaccination. Overall study: SMART-Seq v4 Ultra Low Input handled preparation of low-cell-number fractions.

Study-level findings and limits: Researchers report a weaker secondary response that nonetheless peaked faster, day 5 versus 15. Shared CD4/CD8 clonotypes were a small share, likely from convergent recombination. FACS-sorted repertoires might harbor abundant contaminating clonotypes from the bulk population.

The table lists this clonotype with a few counts. Its matching antigen is unknown. V lost 6 bases, J lost 5 bases, and 13 bases lay in between. Per the germline V gene, CDR1 is MGHDK and CDR2 is SYGVNS. This CDR3 is built from 13 residues. TCRdb independently ran MiXCR on the 5' RACE reads; one entry per CDR3 protein. The sample holds approximately 260,000 distinct CDR3 sequences, approximately 5.2% seen once. The rearrangement uses TRBV25-1 and TRBJ1-2; TRBD1 is a possible D gene (6 bases). The sample here was CD4+ T cells sorted from PBMCs, taken on the day of the yellow fever booster vaccination. The receptor was derived from a man between 18 and 29 years old who received the YFV17D yellow fever vaccine. CDR3 nucleotides: TGTGCCAGCAGGAGGGGGACAAGTTATGGCTACACCTTC. It yields the protein CASRRGTSYGYTF.